The rows below give T cell receptor beta chains drawn from one sample of a study of spatial heterogeneity in lung cancer. TCRdb re-called the 5' RACE reads through MiXCR, storing one row per CDR3 protein. This sample has 3,500 to 4,000 distinct CDR3 sequences, with 10% found just once. The sequenced sample was lung tumor tissue, obtained at surgery. Receptor source: a female donor with early-stage non-small cell lung cancer. Each CDR3 is given with its conserved first and last residue. A D gene is named only where the DNA matches it firmly. Size is omitted from some rows. Given values are once, few, many or a class for expanded clones.

abundance,d_gene,v_gene,j_gene,CDR3aa,CDR3nt
NA,NA,TRBV7-9,TRBJ2-2,CASSLSLVGELFF,TGTGCCAGCAGCTTAAGTCTTGTCGGGGAGCTGTTTTTT
medium-sized,NA,TRBV5-4,TRBJ2-3,CASSFGGRSSTDTQYF,TGTGCCAGCAGTTTTGGGGGGCGGTCTAGCACAGATACGCAGTATTTT
medium-sized,NA,TRBV7-6,TRBJ1-1,CASSLRGESAEAFF,TGTGCCAGCAGCTTACGAGGGGAGTCCGCTGAAGCTTTCTTT
medium-sized,NA,TRBV9,TRBJ2-1,CASSGGRRSYNEQFF,TGTGCCAGCAGCGGGGGTCGGCGGTCCTACAATGAGCAGTTCTTC
medium-sized,NA,TRBV18,TRBJ2-5,CASQGGSAETQYF,TGTGCCAGCCAGGGGGGATCCGCCGAGACCCAGTACTTC
medium-sized,TRBD1,TRBV11-1,TRBJ2-2,CASSPQGARDTGELFF,TGTGCCAGCAGCCCACAGGGGGCGCGTGACACCGGGGAGCTGTTTTTT
medium-sized,TRBD2,TRBV19,TRBJ2-1,CASNLAGDYNEQFF,TGTGCCAGTAATTTAGCGGGGGACTACAATGAGCAGTTCTTC
NA,NA,TRBV19,TRBJ1-4,CASSLRRNEKLFF,TGTGCCAGTAGTCTCCGACGGAATGAAAAACTGTTTTTT
medium-sized,TRBD1,TRBV5-1,TRBJ2-5,CASSLGTGEKETQYF,TGCGCCAGCAGCTTGGGGACAGGGGAGAAAGAGACCCAGTACTTC
NA,TRBD1,TRBV5-6,TRBJ2-7,CASSTDRGQGEQYF,TGTGCCAGCAGCACGGACAGGGGGCAGGGCGAGCAGTACTTC
medium-sized,TRBD1,TRBV24-1,TRBJ1-5,CATSDLPGGGQVDQPQHF,TGTGCCACCAGTGATTTGCCTGGAGGGGGCCAGGTGGATCAGCCCCAGCATTTT
NA,NA,TRBV7-3,TRBJ2-7,CASSLNSGGEQYF,TGTGCCAGCAGCTTAAATTCCGGTGGCGAGCAGTACTTC
medium-sized,NA,TRBV7-2,TRBJ2-7,CAGSRSGSNEQYF,TGTGCCGGTTCCCGGTCGGGAAGCAACGAGCAGTACTTC
medium-sized,NA,TRBV12-3/TRBV12-4,TRBJ1-2,CASSLEDYGYTF,TGTGCCAGCAGTTTAGAGGACTATGGCTACACCTTC
medium-sized,NA,TRBV9,TRBJ2-3,CASSVAGFDTQYF,TGTGCCAGCAGCGTAGCTGGTTTTGATACGCAGTATTTT
few,NA,TRBV4-3,TRBJ2-1,CASSQEFRQYNEQFF,TGCGCCAGCAGCCAAGAATTCCGGCAGTATAATGAGCAGTTCTTC
medium-sized,NA,TRBV18,TRBJ2-7,CASSVEVVGHEQYF,TGTGCCAGCTCAGTGGAGGTGGTCGGTCACGAGCAGTACTTC
NA,NA,TRBV13,TRBJ1-6,CASSPSQQTTKSPLHF,TGTGCCAGCAGCCCCTCCCAGCAAACAACAAAATCACCCCTCCACTTT
medium-sized,NA,TRBV5-1,TRBJ2-3,CASSGGGFGTDTQYF,TGCGCCAGCAGCGGAGGGGGGTTCGGGACAGATACGCAGTATTTT
medium-sized,TRBD1,TRBV6-6,TRBJ1-6,CASSFHRGSAYNSPLHF,TGTGCCAGCAGTTTCCACAGGGGAAGCGCCTATAATTCACCCCTCCACTTT
medium-sized,NA,TRBV6-6,TRBJ1-5,CASGFGAAQPQHF,TGTGCCAGCGGTTTCGGGGCGGCACAGCCCCAGCATTTT
medium-sized,TRBD1,TRBV20-1,TRBJ2-7,CSAYGQGASYEQYF,TGCAGTGCTTATGGACAGGGGGCGTCCTACGAGCAGTACTTC
large,TRBD1,TRBV28,TRBJ2-7,CASRDGDRPGEQYF,TGTGCCAGCAGGGACGGGGACAGGCCGGGCGAGCAGTACTTC
few,NA,TRBV28,TRBJ2-5,CASRSPGEVETQYF,TGTGCCAGCAGGAGCCCGGGGGAGGTTGAGACCCAGTACTTC
medium-sized,NA,TRBV3-1,TRBJ2-1,CASSLVSSEQFF,TGTGCCAGCAGCCTCGTTTCTAGTGAGCAGTTCTTC
NA,NA,TRBV25-1,TRBJ2-2,CASIPHESLNTGELFF,TGTGCCAGCATCCCCCATGAGTCCCTGAACACCGGGGAGCTGTTTTTT
medium-sized,TRBD1,TRBV2,TRBJ2-5,CASRVATGVAETQYF,TGTGCCAGCAGGGTCGCAACAGGGGTAGCAGAGACCCAGTACTTC
medium-sized,TRBD2,TRBV4-2,TRBJ2-5,CASSPRLAGGQETQYF,TGTGCCAGCAGCCCCAGACTAGCGGGGGGACAAGAGACCCAGTACTTC
medium-sized,TRBD1,TRBV7-8,TRBJ2-7,CASSLNTGDGEQYF,TGTGCCAGCAGCTTAAATACAGGGGATGGCGAGCAGTACTTC
medium-sized,NA,TRBV7-9,TRBJ2-2,CASSNAERDRITGELFF,TGTGCCAGCAGCAACGCTGAGCGGGACAGGATCACCGGGGAGCTGTTTTTT
once,NA,TRBV6-1,TRBJ2-4,CASSETLVRAKNIQYF,TGTGCCAGCAGTGAAACCCTGGTTCGAGCCAAAAACATTCAGTACTTC
NA,NA,TRBV7-2,TRBJ2-3,CASSLRGSTDTQYF,TGTGCCAGCAGCTTAAGGGGGAGCACAGATACGCAGTATTTT
few,NA,TRBV7-8,TRBJ2-3,CASSLVASRTDTQYF,TGTGCCAGCAGCTTAGTGGCTAGCCGCACAGATACGCAGTATTTT
medium-sized,NA,TRBV5-6,TRBJ2-7,CASSLDGGTEQYF,TGTGCCAGCAGCTTGGATGGGGGGACGGAGCAGTACTTC
few,TRBD2,TRBV11-3,TRBJ2-3,CASSLGSLAGITDTQYF,TGTGCCAGCAGCTTAGGTTCCCTAGCGGGGATCACAGATACGCAGTATTTT
medium-sized,NA,TRBV20-1,TRBJ1-5,CSARVAGNQPQHF,TGCAGTGCTAGAGTGGCAGGCAATCAGCCCCAGCATTTT
NA,TRBD1,TRBV3-1,TRBJ1-4,CASSRNRDRNEKLFF,TGTGCCAGCAGCCGAAACCGGGACAGAAATGAAAAACTGTTTTTT
medium-sized,TRBD2,TRBV5-1,TRBJ2-7,CASSLALAGVAYEQYF,TGCGCCAGCAGCTTGGCCCTAGCGGGGGTAGCCTACGAGCAGTACTTC
medium-sized,NA,TRBV6-2/TRBV6-3,TRBJ2-6,CASSYGLGRFSGANVLTF,TGTGCCAGCAGTTACGGACTCGGACGGTTCTCTGGGGCCAACGTCCTGACTTTC
medium-sized,NA,TRBV28,TRBJ1-4,CASSLLGPPEEKLFF,TGTGCCAGCAGTTTATTGGGGCCCCCGGAAGAAAAACTGTTTTTT
medium-sized,NA,TRBV5-1,TRBJ2-5,CASSFARDQETQYF,TGCGCCAGCAGCTTCGCTAGGGACCAAGAGACCCAGTACTTC
medium-sized,NA,TRBV5-6,TRBJ1-3,CASSPWDVGNTIYF,TGTGCCAGCAGCCCGTGGGACGTTGGAAACACCATATATTTT
medium-sized,TRBD1,TRBV20-1,TRBJ2-7,CSARTGYEQYF,TGCAGTGCGAGGACAGGTTACGAGCAGTACTTC
NA,TRBD2,TRBV30,TRBJ2-1,CAWSEYFGGGTAYNEQFF,TGTGCCTGGAGTGAGTATTTTGGCGGGGGGACCGCTTACAATGAGCAGTTCTTC
NA,TRBD1,TRBV6-5,TRBJ1-2,CASSYDRGNYGYTF,TGTGCCAGCAGTTATGACAGGGGGAACTATGGCTACACCTTC
medium-sized,NA,TRBV4-1,TRBJ2-3,CASSLLQTSTDTQYF,TGCGCCAGCAGCCTTCTCCAAACGAGCACAGATACGCAGTATTTT
medium-sized,NA,TRBV4-1,TRBJ1-5,CASSLTQGQPQHF,TGCGCCAGCAGCCTTACACAGGGTCAGCCCCAGCATTTT
medium-sized,TRBD1,TRBV6-2/TRBV6-3,TRBJ2-1,CASSSFDRAEQFF,TGTGCCAGCAGTTCCTTCGACAGGGCAGAGCAGTTCTTC
large,TRBD1,TRBV12-3/TRBV12-4,TRBJ1-1,CASSLYRGTEAFF,TGTGCCAGCAGTTTGTACAGGGGTACTGAAGCTTTCTTT
medium-sized,NA,TRBV30,TRBJ2-7,CAWNRPGTSNEQYF,TGTGCCTGGAACCGACCCGGGACGTCCAACGAGCAGTACTTC
NA,TRBD1,TRBV7-9,TRBJ1-1,CASSLSTGAKAEAFF,TGTGCCAGCAGCTTGTCTACAGGGGCTAAGGCTGAAGCTTTCTTT
medium-sized,NA,TRBV7-2,TRBJ1-5,CASSSRGNQPQHF,TGTGCCAGCAGCTCCAGGGGTAACCAGCCCCAGCATTTT